This record concerns one TCR beta chain sequence. Generated by immunoSEQ multiplex PCR, the TCRdb table keeps only in-frame clones and is missing some. Of about 50,000 clones in the sample, around 95% were seen once. This sample stems from a study of technical replicates of blood from a handful of donors. The TCR originated in a human donor in good health. Sequencing was carried out using T cells isolated from PBMCs.

CDR3 protein: CASRPTGASPTRNTIYF. In DNA, the CDR3 is TGTGCCAGCCGTCCGACAGGGGCGTCCCCCACGCGAAACACCATATATTTT. The chain joins TRBV28 to TRBJ1-3; 8 bases agree with TRBD1. Germline V CDR1 and CDR2: MDHEN, SYDVKM. This CDR3 spans 17 amino acids. V lost 8 bases, J lost 5 bases, and 17 bases stayed unmatched.